This entry lists 5 T cell receptor beta chains sequenced from one sample in a study of hypomethylating agent response in myelodysplastic syndrome. Sequencing used immunoSEQ multiplex PCR; TCRdb keeps in-frame clones, though not all of them. The sample holds over 4,000 clones; over 70% are singletons and the top ten take over 15%. The sequencing used bone marrow, collected before or after starting hypomethylating agent treatment for myelodysplastic syndrome (not recorded which). The source is a human donor with myelodysplastic syndrome.

CDR3 DNA sequence: TGTGCCAGTAGTATAATCAGCCAAGAGACCCAGTACTTC. The encoded protein is CASSIISQETQYF. The rearrangement joins TRBV19 to TRBJ2-5; no clear D gene. Trimming pared 2 bases from V and 1 base from J, leaving 5 bases between. Germline CDR1 reads LNHDA; CDR2 reads SQIVND (reference sequence). The CDR3 is 13 amino acids.

The chain is built from TRBV7-2 and TRBJ1-3, with no clear D. Germline V gene sequence: CDR1 SGHTA, CDR2 FQGNSA. Trimming took off 1 base at V and 0 bases at J, with 4 bases between the two ends. The CDR3 sequence is 14 residues long. CDR3 loop: CASSLGGSGNTIYF. As DNA, the CDR3 is TGTGCCAGCAGCTTAGGAGGCTCTGGAAACACCATATATTTT.

The chain employs TRBV5-6 and TRBJ2-5; D might be TRBD1 (5 bases). Trimming stripped 1 base from V and 3 bases from J, with 10 bases between. The CDR3 is 14 residues long. Germline V lookup: CDR1 SGHDT, CDR2 YYEEEE. In DNA form, the CDR3 reads TGTGCCAGCAGCTTGAGGGGATGGGAAGAGACCCAGTACTTC. It translates to CASSLRGWEETQYF.

This chain uses TRBV2 with TRBJ2-7; tentatively, D is TRBD1 (6 bases). CDR1 and CDR2 from the germline V gene are SNHLY and FYNNEI. This CDR3 contains 15 residues. The V end lost 3 bases, the J end lost 4 bases, and 16 bases lay between the germline ends. CDR3 loop: CASSDVDRGLYEQYF. The DNA for the CDR3 is TGTGCCAGCAGTGATGTGGACAGAGGGCTATACGAGCAGTACTTC.

This clone has just one count. The genes are TRBV9 and TRBJ2-1; D uncertain. Germline V gene lookup returns CDR1 SGDLS and CDR2 YYNGEE. V was trimmed by 0 bases and J by 8 bases, leaving 9 bases between them. There are 13 residues in the CDR3. CDR3 loop: CASSVGWDYEQFF. The CDR3 DNA sequence: TGTGCCAGCAGCGTAGGATGGGATTATGAGCAGTTCTTC.